The T cell receptor (beta chain) described here comes from a study of T cell responses to AZD1222 COVID-19 vaccine. Profiling relied on immunoSEQ multiplex PCR, and the TCRdb table lists in-frame clones only, not all of them. The data show around 180,000 clones, roughly 87% seen once. CDR1 is KGHDR and CDR2 is SFDVKD in the germline V gene. This CDR3 region has 11 residues. V dropped 0 bases and J dropped 7 bases, with 2 bases sitting between them. Study-wide results and caveats: The study found Spike-specific TCR breadth and depth rose after two AZD1222 doses. CD4 TCRs linked to vaccination spanned spike, dominating at 160-218 and 743-854. Most donors were white British and more were female, and clonal diversity was possibly underestimated. Targeting of unmutated variant regions was reportedly seen in nearly half of spike-specific TCRs.

Notes on this clone: Its specificity is unknown.

This clonotype was obtained from an adult in good health. Sequenced material: peripheral blood, taken on day 0 of AZD1222 vaccination. The chain uses TRBV24-1 and TRBJ1-2, with unresolved D. The CDR3 reads CATSDLRGYTF. The CDR3 region has the DNA TGTGCCACCAGTGATTTGCGTGGCTACACCTTC.